This T cell receptor (beta chain) is drawn from a study of vaccination effects on CD4 cells after COVID-19. Turning to the study itself: All study participants received two doses of BNT162b2 or mRNA-1273 vaccine. Sample provision by two convalescent patients occurred 16 days and one week before vaccination.

The sample holds a few counts of this clone. What it binds is not known. Produced via immunoSEQ multiplex PCR; TCRdb's table is partial and in-frame only. The repertoire holds under 25,000 clones, with under 75% as singletons. Using viral peptide pools, the ViraFEST assay grew out antigen-specific CD4+ T cells prior to sequencing. Following culture for about 11 days, CD4+ T cells were isolated. Between March and December 2020, the person had a SARS-CoV-2 infection that PCR confirmed. The researchers cultured 1.5 million to 2 million PBMC per well with 8.5 to 10 IU/ml IL-2 and approximately 9.3 ug/ml peptides. A half-volume exchange with IL-2 medium occurred on days 3 and 7. The CDR3 consists of 15 residues. CDR1 is MNHEY and CDR2 is SMNVEV in the germline V gene (reference sequence). V was cut by 4 bases and J by 3 bases, with 15 bases left in between.

The J gene is TRBJ1-1, the V gene TRBV27; D is perhaps TRBD1 (6 bases). The sequences come from CD4+ T cells from PBMCs cultured with a peptide pool, collected before COVID-19 vaccination. The receptor was derived from a human donor who had a prior SARS-CoV-2 infection. The CDR3 bases are TGTGCCAGCAGTTGGGGGGCCAACAGGGACACTGAAGCTTTCTTT. This encodes CASSWGANRDTEAFF.